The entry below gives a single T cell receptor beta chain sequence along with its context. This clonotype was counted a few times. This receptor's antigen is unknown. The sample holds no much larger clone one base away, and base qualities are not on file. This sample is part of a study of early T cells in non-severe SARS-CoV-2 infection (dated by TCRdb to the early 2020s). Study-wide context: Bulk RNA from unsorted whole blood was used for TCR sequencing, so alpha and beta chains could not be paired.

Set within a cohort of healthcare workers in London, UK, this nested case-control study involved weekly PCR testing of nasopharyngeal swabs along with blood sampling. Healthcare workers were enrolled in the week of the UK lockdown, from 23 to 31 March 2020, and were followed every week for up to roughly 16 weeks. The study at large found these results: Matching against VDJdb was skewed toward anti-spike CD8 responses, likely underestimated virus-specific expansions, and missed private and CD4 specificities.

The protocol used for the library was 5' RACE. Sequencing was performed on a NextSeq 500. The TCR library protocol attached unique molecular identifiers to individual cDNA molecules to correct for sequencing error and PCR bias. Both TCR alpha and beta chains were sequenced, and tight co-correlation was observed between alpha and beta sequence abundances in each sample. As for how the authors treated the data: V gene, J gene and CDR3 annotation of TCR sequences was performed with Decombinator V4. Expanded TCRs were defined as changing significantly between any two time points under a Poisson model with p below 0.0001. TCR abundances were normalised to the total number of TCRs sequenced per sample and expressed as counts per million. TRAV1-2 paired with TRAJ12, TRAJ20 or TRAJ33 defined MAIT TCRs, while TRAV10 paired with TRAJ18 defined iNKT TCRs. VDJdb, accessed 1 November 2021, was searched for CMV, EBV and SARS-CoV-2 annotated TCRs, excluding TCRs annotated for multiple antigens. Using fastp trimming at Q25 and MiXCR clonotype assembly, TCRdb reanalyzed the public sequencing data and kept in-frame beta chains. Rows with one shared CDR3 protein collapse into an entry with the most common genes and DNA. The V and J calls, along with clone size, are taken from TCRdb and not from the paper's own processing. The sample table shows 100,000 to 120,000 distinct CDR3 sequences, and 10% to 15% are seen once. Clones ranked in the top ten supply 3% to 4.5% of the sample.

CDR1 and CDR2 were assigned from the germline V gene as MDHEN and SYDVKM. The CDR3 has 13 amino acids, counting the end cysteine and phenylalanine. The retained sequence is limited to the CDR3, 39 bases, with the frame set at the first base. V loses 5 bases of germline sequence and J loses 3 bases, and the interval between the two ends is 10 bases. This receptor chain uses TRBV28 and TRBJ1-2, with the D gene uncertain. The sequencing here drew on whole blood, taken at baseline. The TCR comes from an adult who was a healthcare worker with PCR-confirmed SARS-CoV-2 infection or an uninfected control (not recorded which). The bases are TGTGCCAGCAGTCTCTGGGGTGACTATGGCTACACCTTC. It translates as CASSLWGDYGYTF.